The rows below give T cell receptor beta chains drawn from one sample of a study of T-cell reconstitution after alpha-beta-depleted transplantation in children. TCRdb reprocessed the PCR reads via MiXCR and lists one record per CDR3 protein. The profile covers around 600,000 distinct CDR3 sequences, with under 12% appearing a single time and less than 5% taken by the ten largest. The material was PBMCs from the stem cell graft donor, obtained from the stem cell graft. These receptors originate from a human donor who donated a stem cell graft to a child with acute myeloid leukemia. Each CDR3 is given with its conserved first and last residue. The D gene is left open where the match is weak. Size is stated for part of the rows, as once, few or many counts, or as a class when the clone is expanded.

size	V	D	J	DNA	CDR3
.	TRBV20-1	.	TRBJ2-6	TGCAGTGCTCACAGGAGCTCTGGGGCCAACGTCCTGACTTTC	CSAHRSSGANVLTF
.	TRBV5-1	TRBD2	TRBJ2-1	TGCGCCAGCAGCTTCGGGACTAGCGGACACGCTCTGGGGCAGTTCTTC	CASSFGTSGHALGQFF
many	TRBV6-1	TRBD2	TRBJ2-3	TGTGCCAGCAATGATCGGGCTAGCGGGAGTAGCACAGATACGCAGTATTTT	CASNDRASGSSTDTQYF
many	TRBV28	TRBD1	TRBJ1-5	TGTGCCAGCAGTTCAGGGGGCGAGGGGCAGCCCCAGCATTTT	CASSSGGEGQPQHF
many	TRBV20-1	.	TRBJ1-1	TGCAGTGCTAGAGGGGGGAAATTT	CSARGGKF
few	TRBV9	TRBD1	TRBJ2-7	TGTGCCAGCAGCGCCGGGACAGGGACGACCTACGAGCAGTACTTC	CASSAGTGTTYEQYF
many	TRBV29-1	.	TRBJ2-5	TGCAGCGTTGATACGGGCCTCCAAGAGACCCAGTACTTC	CSVDTGLQETQYF
few	TRBV7-2	.	TRBJ1-2	TGTGCCAGCAGCTTAGTGGGGACTAAGGGTGGCTACACCTTC	CASSLVGTKGGYTF
many	TRBV29-1	.	TRBJ1-2	TGCAGCGTAATTTATGACAGTCTCCTCTATGGCTACACCTTC	CSVIYDSLLYGYTF
many	TRBV4-3	.	TRBJ2-3	TGCGCCAGCAGCCAGGGACGCGGAGGCACAGATACGCAGTATTTT	CASSQGRGGTDTQYF
many	TRBV7-2	TRBD2	TRBJ2-5	TGTGCCAGCAGCTTAGTGGGCGGGAGGACGGAGACCCAGTACTTC	CASSLVGGRTETQYF
few	TRBV7-2	.	TRBJ2-3	TGTGCCAGCAGCGACGCGGATACGCAGTATTTT	CASSDADTQYF
many	TRBV6-2/TRBV6-3	TRBD2	TRBJ2-4	TGTGCCAGCAGTTCCCCTAGCGGGAGGGCCCACAAAAACATTCAGTACTTC	CASSSPSGRAHKNIQYF
.	TRBV29-1	.	TRBJ2-5	TGCAGCGTGGGACTCCTGGGGGAGACCCAGTACTTC	CSVGLLGETQYF
.	TRBV27	TRBD1	TRBJ1-1	TGTGCCAGCAGTTCCAGACAGGGGGTAGGTGGAGCTTTCTTT	CASSSRQGVGGAFF
many	TRBV6-5	TRBD2	TRBJ2-7	TGTGCCAGCAGGACGGGAGGCCCATCCTACGAGCAGTACTTC	CASRTGGPSYEQYF
.	TRBV18	.	TRBJ2-3	TGTGCCAGCTCACCCTTATCGAAGGGCGGAGATACGCAGTATTTT	CASSPLSKGGDTQYF
.	TRBV11-2	.	TRBJ2-7	TGTGCCAGCGCCGACCTCAGCTACGAGCAGTACTTC	CASADLSYEQYF
.	TRBV6-5	.	TRBJ2-2	TGTGCCAGCTGTTACTCGAATCAGGGCACCGGGGAGCTGTTTTTT	CASCYSNQGTGELFF
few	TRBV28	TRBD1	TRBJ1-3	TGTGCCAGCAGTCTACAGGGGGCGCAATCTGGAAACACCATATATTTT	CASSLQGAQSGNTIYF
.	TRBV9	TRBD2	TRBJ2-7	TGTGCCAGCAGCGTAGAGGATAGCGGGAGCCACGAGCAGTACTTC	CASSVEDSGSHEQYF
few	TRBV7-2	.	TRBJ2-1	TGTGCCAGCAGCTCGCGGGACCTACCCCGTGGGCAGTTCTTC	CASSSRDLPRGQFF
many	TRBV5-1	.	TRBJ2-7	TGCGCCAGCAGCTTGGGCCAAGGTGGGATCTACGAGCAGTACTTC	CASSLGQGGIYEQYF
many	TRBV29-1	TRBD1	TRBJ1-2	TGCAGCGCCCCCAAGACACAGGGGAGTAGTGGCTACACCTTC	CSAPKTQGSSGYTF
few	TRBV7-2	TRBD1	TRBJ1-6	TGTGCCAGCAGCAAAAGACAGGGGACTAATTCACCCCTCCACTTT	CASSKRQGTNSPLHF
.	TRBV20-1	TRBD1	TRBJ2-7	TGCAGTGCTAGAGGAGGGACAGGGCCCTACGAGCAGTACTTC	CSARGGTGPYEQYF
.	TRBV20-1	TRBD1	TRBJ2-4	TGCAGTGCTAGAGGGGGGACAGGGAAGGACATTCGGTACTTC	CSARGGTGKDIRYF
few	TRBV10-3	TRBD1	TRBJ1-1	TGTGCCATCAGTGAGCTCCGGACAGGGGAGAACACTGAAGCTTTCTTT	CAISELRTGENTEAFF
few	TRBV15	TRBD2	TRBJ2-3	TGTGCCATCGGACTAGCGGGAGGAGATACGCAGTATTTT	CAIGLAGGDTQYF
.	TRBV6-1	TRBD2	TRBJ2-7	TGTGCCAGCACCGAGGGGGGGGCGGGAGGTAGGAACGAGCAGTACTTC	CASTEGGAGGRNEQYF
few	TRBV5-1	TRBD2	TRBJ2-1	TGCGCCAGCAGAGGACTAGCGGGAGGTAGGGACAATGAGCAGTTCTTC	CASRGLAGGRDNEQFF
few	TRBV28	.	TRBJ2-7	TGTGCCATCTCCCGCTCCTACGAGCAGTACTTC	CAISRSYEQYF
.	TRBV5-1	.	TRBJ2-7	TGCGCCAGCAGCACAGACGGAGAGGGGTACTACGAGCAGTACTTC	CASSTDGEGYYEQYF
.	TRBV20-1	TRBD2	TRBJ2-7	TGCAGTGCTAGCTGGGCGGGAGGAGGAGGCCACGAGCAGTACTTC	CSASWAGGGGHEQYF
.	TRBV5-1	.	TRBJ2-7	TGCGCCAGCAGCTTGGATGTCAGGGCGGAAGAGCAGTACTTC	CASSLDVRAEEQYF
few	TRBV6-2/TRBV6-3	TRBD2	TRBJ2-7	TGTGCCAGCAAACCTACTAGTAGGCGGGAGTACAACGAGCAGTACTTC	CASKPTSRREYNEQYF
.	TRBV28	TRBD2	TRBJ2-7	TGTGCCAGCAGGCTGGGGACTAGCGGGAGTGCCTACGAGCAGTACTTC	CASRLGTSGSAYEQYF
many	TRBV20-1	.	TRBJ1-1	TGCAGTGCCCGAAGGGGCGGACAGAACACTGAAGCTTTCTTT	CSARRGGQNTEAFF
few	TRBV3-1	TRBD2	TRBJ2-1	TGTGCCAGCAGCCGCAGGACTAGCGGGAGTTCGGGGGAGCAGTTCTTC	CASSRRTSGSSGEQFF
.	TRBV7-2	TRBD2	TRBJ2-7	TGTGCCAGCAGCCTAATAGCGGGAGGAACGAGCTACGAGCAGTACTTC	CASSLIAGGTSYEQYF
.	TRBV7-2	TRBD2	TRBJ2-7	TGTACCAGCAGCCGCTACACTTCTACTAGCGGCTACGAGCAGTACTTC	CTSSRYTSTSGYEQYF
once	TRBV19	.	TRBJ2-1	TGTGCCACCCTGGGGGCGACTAGAGACAATGAGCAGTTCTTC	CATLGATRDNEQFF
few	TRBV7-2	TRBD2	TRBJ2-2	TGTGCCAGCAGACCAGTAGCGGGAGCAGGTACCGGGGAGCTGTTTTTT	CASRPVAGAGTGELFF